This TCR beta chain appears in the sequencing data of a study of blood T cell repertoires in COVID-19. Which cohort a participant joined came from the clinical history participants gave. Methods used by the authors: Amplification of reference gene primers was used by the study to estimate nucleated cell counts. TCRdb's table, derived via immunoSEQ multiplex PCR, lists solely in-frame clones and lacks some. That table supplies the V and J calls and clone size; D and trimming were determined from the DNA. This sample has some 260,000 clones, with 84% found just once. This CDR3 is built from 14 residues. V dropped 3 bases and J dropped 6 bases, with 12 bases sitting between them. Germline assignment: CDR1 MNHEY and CDR2 SVGAGI.

The genes are TRBV6-5 and TRBJ1-5; D possibly corresponds to TRBD1 (5 bases). This TCR was sampled from a man younger than 45 with acute COVID-19. The sample comprised PBMCs or T cells enriched from blood (not recorded which). Here the CDR3 reads CASSYQGNGQPQHF. DNA of the CDR3: TGTGCCAGCAGTTATCAGGGAAACGGTCAGCCCCAGCATTTT.